This entry is about one T cell receptor (beta chain). What it recognizes is unknown. This entry comes from a study of cytomegalovirus exposure and HLA in healthy donors. Study-level findings and limits: CMV antigen specificity of a few CMV-associated chains was confirmed in vitro. Reportedly, cytomegalovirus status was diagnosed with high sensitivity and specificity. HLA-A and HLA-B allele assignments for most subjects were reportedly predicted accurately using TCR beta sequences.

In the PCR, 60 Vbeta and 13 Jbeta primers were used. Method: immunoSEQ multiplex PCR; TCRdb's copy keeps in-frame clones and lacks some. The sample has some 97,000 clones, around 76% seen once; the top ten hold around 3.8%. Between the trimmed V and J ends, which lost 6 bases and 3 bases, there was a span of 11 bases. Germline loops: CDR1 MNHNS, CDR2 SASEGT. The length of the CDR3 is 13 residues. The sequencing input was PBMCs. The clonotype originates from a woman in her forties or fifties in good health and CMV-seropositive. The genes are TRBV6-1 and TRBJ1-1; a weak D match, TRBD1 (6 bases). CDR3 amino acids: CASRQGWDTEAFF. The CDR3 DNA reads TGTGCCAGCAGGCAGGGGTGGGACACTGAAGCTTTCTTT.